Presented here are 28 T cell receptor beta chains from one specimen sequenced in a study of blood T cell repertoires in COVID-19. Sequenced by immunoSEQ multiplex PCR; TCRdb stores in-frame clones only, minus some. The data show 100,000 to 150,000 clones, approximately 89% seen once. The sample consisted of peripheral blood. These receptors originate from a woman in her seventies with COVID-19, enrolled during active disease.

This chain links TRBV6-2 or TRBV6-3 with TRBJ1-1; D possibly corresponds to TRBD1 (5 bases). Trimming left V 2 bases short and J 1 base short, with 8 bases between. The germline V gene encodes CDR1 MNHEY and CDR2 SVGEGT. The CDR3 is made up of 14 amino acids. This CDR3 reads CASSYQGPNTEAFF. As DNA, the CDR3 is TGTGCCAGCAGTTACCAGGGCCCGAACACTGAAGCTTTCTTT.

The chain joins TRBV5-5 to TRBJ1-3; perhaps TRBD1 as D (5 bases). The CDR3 extends over 13 amino acids. V lost 1 base and J lost 3, with 5 bases in between. CDR1 and CDR2 (germline): SGHKS, YYEKEE (reference sequence). The CDR3 protein is CASSLQGGNTIYF. The DNA of the CDR3 is TGTGCCAGCAGCTTGCAGGGTGGAAACACCATATATTTT.

The chain has TRBV30 and TRBJ1-1; 7 bases are a match to TRBD1. Germline trimming cut 1 base from V and 4 bases from J; bases unmatched to any gene: 6. Germline assignment: CDR1 GTSNPN and CDR2 SVGIG (reference sequence). The CDR3 runs to 14 residues. The CDR3 loop is CAWSEGGRGTEAFF. CDR3 coding DNA: TGTGCCTGGAGTGAAGGGGGCCGGGGCACTGAAGCTTTCTTT.

The chain is built from TRBV11-3 and TRBJ1-4; D is ambiguous. Germline V gives CDR1 SGHNT, CDR2 YENEEA. The V gene lost 2 bases and the J gene lost 5 bases, with 12 bases spanning the gap. The CDR3 sequence is 15 residues long. CDR3 amino acids: CASSLTGSGNEKLFF. The CDR3 coding sequence is TGTGCCAGCAGCTTAACGGGTTCGGGAAATGAAAAACTGTTTTTT.

The chain combines TRBV5-1 with TRBJ1-4; possibly TRBD1 for D (5 bases). The CDR3 totals 14 residues. Germline CDR1 is SGHRS and CDR2 is YFSETQ. The germline V and J ends were trimmed by 0 bases and 8 bases, with 11 bases remaining between them. CDR3 DNA sequence: TGCGCCAGCAGCTTGGAGGGGTGGGGCGAAAAACTGTTTTTT. Its protein product is CASSLEGWGEKLFF.

The chain recombines TRBV28 with TRBJ1-1, with D possibly matching TRBD1 (6 bases). Germline V CDR1 and CDR2: MDHEN, SYDVKM. Trimming cost V 2 bases and J 4 bases, with 11 bases left between them. The CDR3 is made up of 14 amino acids. The CDR3 reads CASSLEGGGTEAFF. The CDR3 DNA follows: TGTGCCAGCAGTTTAGAGGGGGGGGGCACTGAAGCTTTCTTT.

This chain joins TRBV6-1 and TRBJ2-1; possible D gene TRBD1, 7 bases. Germline CDR1 and CDR2: MNHNS and SASEGT. V lost 2 bases and J 7 bases, leaving 24 bases between the germline ends. CDR3 length: 18 residues. DNA for the CDR3: TGTGCCAGCAGTGAAAGGGCCAGGGGGGTGGGGATTCGGAATGAGCAGTTCTTC. This gives the protein CASSERARGVGIRNEQFF.

This rearrangement joins TRBV3-1 (or the pseudogene TRBV3-2) to TRBJ1-1; 7 bases are a match to TRBD1. Germline-derived CDR1 and CDR2 are LGHDT and YNNKEL (reference sequence). The CDR3 has 14 residues. V was clipped by 5 bases and J by 5 bases; unmatched bases: 8. This CDR3 reads CASSTRQGRTEAFF. The CDR3 DNA sequence: TGTGCCAGCAGCACACGACAGGGAAGGACTGAAGCTTTCTTT.

Concerning this clone itself: A junction end diverges from the germline sequence, so it may reflect a read error. Other DNA sequences in this sample translate to the same CDR3. The genes are TRBV29-1 and TRBJ2-5; TRBD2 matches at 8 bases. Germline assignment: CDR1 SQVTM and CDR2 ANQGSEA. The CDR3 has 14 residues. CDR3 residues: CCVGGPGGGETQYF. The CDR3 DNA is TGCTGCGTGGGGGGCCCGGGGGGGGGAGAGACCCAGTACTTC.

J is TRBJ1-4 and V is TRBV10-3; no clear D gene. Trimming cost V 4 bases and J 6 bases, with 12 bases left between them. The CDR3 sequence is 14 residues long. CDR1 and CDR2 (germline): ENHRY, SYGVKD. This CDR3 is CAISAGRTDEKLFF. The CDR3 DNA follows: TGTGCCATCAGTGCTGGGAGGACCGATGAAAAACTGTTTTTT.

This clone was seen a single time. The gene calls are TRBV11-2 and TRBJ2-7; tentatively, D is TRBD2 (6 bases). CDR3 length: 15 amino acids. Germline V lookup: CDR1 SGHAT, CDR2 FQNNGV. V was clipped by 2 bases and J by 2 bases, with 13 bases between them. In DNA form, the CDR3 reads TGTGCCAGCAGCTTATGGTGGGGGGTAGCCTACGAGCAGTACTTC. Translating it yields CASSLWWGVAYEQYF.

V gene TRBV7-2 combines with J gene TRBJ1-1; 7 bases are shared with TRBD1. CDR1 SGHTA and CDR2 FQGNSA come from the germline V gene. CDR3 size: 12 residues. V gave up 5 bases and J gave up 11 bases; unmatched junction bases: 8. As DNA, the CDR3 is TGTGCCAGCAGCCAGACAGGGAATGAGGCTTTCTTT. This encodes CASSQTGNEAFF.

This chain links TRBV28 with TRBJ2-7; 7 positions agree with TRBD1. The V segment lost 8 bases and the J segment 3 bases; nucleotides outside the gene matches: 13. Germline V gene lookup returns CDR1 MDHEN and CDR2 SYDVKM. This CDR3 is 15 amino acids long. For the CDR3, the DNA is TGTGCCAGCCCCCCTGCGACAGGGAACCTCTACGAGCAGTACTTC. Translation gives CASPPATGNLYEQYF.

This sequence joins TRBV3-1 (or the pseudogene TRBV3-2) and TRBJ1-1; D is perhaps TRBD1 (5 bases). Trimming shortened V by 3 bases and J by 1 base, and 15 bases separated the two germline ends. The CDR3 contains 16 residues. In germline, CDR1 is LGHDT, CDR2 YNNKEL (reference sequence). The CDR3 protein is CASSHGPGGGNTEAFF. CDR3 nucleotides: TGTGCCAGCAGCCACGGACCCGGGGGGGGGAACACTGAAGCTTTCTTT.

This clone was seen a handful of times. This CDR3 reads CASRRQSTSNQPQHF. The DNA for the CDR3 is TGTGCCAGCAGACGACAAAGCACCAGCAATCAGCCCCAGCATTTT. The chain carries TRBV6-5 and TRBJ1-5, with unresolved D. The CDR3 totals 15 residues. Trimming removed 6 bases from V and 1 base from J, with 13 bases in between. Germline V gene sequence: CDR1 MNHEY, CDR2 SVGAGI.

J is TRBJ1-6 and V is TRBV19; 9 nucleotides match TRBD1. The CDR3 consists of 14 residues. The trim removed 4 bases at V and 7 bases at J, leaving 2 bases unmatched. CDR1 is LNHDA and CDR2 is SQIVND in the germline V gene (reference sequence). DNA for the CDR3: TGTGCCAGTAGTAAACAGGGGGCGAATTCACCCCTCCACTTT. Its translation: CASSKQGANSPLHF.

The V gene is TRBV5-1, the J gene TRBJ1-3; no firm D call. V was shortened by 4 bases and J by 0 bases, with 8 bases between the two germline ends. This CDR3 is built from 14 residues. In germline, CDR1 is SGHRS, CDR2 YFSETQ. As DNA, the CDR3 is TGCGCCAGCAGCCCCACGCGCTCTGGAAACACCATATATTTT. It is translated as CASSPTRSGNTIYF.

This chain joins TRBV12-3 or TRBV12-4 and TRBJ1-1; 7 bases map to TRBD1. The CDR3 has 13 residues. V dropped 5 bases and J dropped 4; count of bases not matched to a gene: 4. The CDR3 bases are TGTGCCAGCAGTCGACAGGGTGGCACTGAAGCTTTCTTT. This sequence encodes CASSRQGGTEAFF.

Of note for this clone: Other DNA sequences in this specimen translate into the identical CDR3. The chain links TRBV7-2 to TRBJ2-7; D is uncertain. Germline V CDR1 and CDR2: SGHTA, FQGNSA. Deletions cut 0 bases from V and 7 bases from J, with 7 bases between. CDR3 length: 12 amino acids. The CDR3 region is CASSLASGEQYF. CDR3 in DNA: TGTGCCAGCAGCTTAGCCTCCGGGGAGCAGTACTTC.

This clone was seen a single time. The V call is TRBV19, the J call TRBJ2-7, with D uncertain. This CDR3 has 16 residues. Between the trimmed V and J ends, which lost 4 bases and 4 bases, there was a span of 20 bases. The germline V gene has CDR1 LNHDA and CDR2 SQIVND (reference sequence). The CDR3 nucleotides read TGTGCCAGTAGTACCACCGTTCAGGAAATACCATACGAGCAGTACTTC. It codes for CASSTTVQEIPYEQYF.

The J gene is TRBJ2-7, the V gene TRBV5-1; TRBD1 might be the D (5 bases). V was cut by 2 bases and J by 1 base, with 13 bases left in between. CDR1 is SGHRS and CDR2 is YFSETQ in the germline V gene. CDR3 length equals 15 residues. CDR3 sequence (DNA): TGCGCCAGCAGCTTAGTCCGGGCAGGGTCCTACGAGCAGTACTTC. Its translation: CASSLVRAGSYEQYF. Based on the CDR3 plus reference TRBV5-1 and TRBJ2-7, the full variable domain is KAGVTQTPRYLIKTRGQQVTLSCSPISGHRSVSWYQQTPGQGLQFLFEYFSETQRNKGNFPGRFSGRQFSNSRSEMNVSTLELGDSALYLCASSLVRAGSYEQYFGPGTRLTVT.

This clone was seen only once. The V gene is TRBV5-1, the J gene TRBJ2-2, with 7 bases lining up with TRBD2. Trimming took 1 base from V and 2 from J; bases not matched to a gene: 5. The CDR3 has 16 amino acids. The germline CDR1 and CDR2 sequences are SGHRS and YFSETQ. CDR3 region: CASSLLGGANTGELFF. The DNA for the CDR3 is TGCGCCAGCAGCTTGTTGGGAGGGGCTAACACCGGGGAGCTGTTTTTT.

This chain joins TRBV27 and TRBJ1-2; 8 positions match TRBD1. The CDR3 is 14 amino acids. V was clipped by 7 bases and J by 3 bases; unmatched bases: 7. Germline V gives CDR1 MNHEY, CDR2 SMNVEV (reference sequence). For the CDR3, the DNA is TGTGCCAGCACCCACAGGGGGGGGGACTATGGCTACACCTTC. Encoded protein: CASTHRGGDYGYTF.

This clone was detected only a few times. This chain links TRBV7-8 with TRBJ2-1; TRBD1 might be the D (6 bases). The CDR3 length is 17 residues. V lost 5 bases and J lost 7, with 24 bases in between. Germline CDR1 SGHVS, CDR2 FQNEAQ. CDR3 amino acids: CASSPALRSARGNEQFF. The CDR3 DNA reads as TGTGCCAGCAGCCCCGCCCTCAGGTCCGCGAGGGGGAATGAGCAGTTCTTC.

The chain combines TRBV13 with TRBJ2-3, with 8 bases aligning to TRBD2. The CDR3 contains 16 residues. Losses at the gene ends were 5 bases for V and 2 bases for J; bases not matched to a gene: 9. Germline-derived CDR1 and CDR2 are PRHDT and FYEKMQ (reference sequence). The CDR3 sequence: CASSPEGGGYTDTQYF. In DNA form, the CDR3 reads TGTGCCAGCAGCCCGGAGGGCGGGGGGTACACAGATACGCAGTATTTT.

The chain combines TRBV19 with TRBJ2-1, with 8 bases lining up with TRBD1. With V trimmed by 2 bases and J by 4 bases, 13 bases remained unmatched. CDR3 length equals 18 residues. CDR1 and CDR2 (germline): LNHDA, SQIVND (reference sequence). The CDR3: CASSIRGRGQSIYNEQFF. CDR3 DNA sequence: TGTGCCAGTAGTATAAGGGGCAGGGGGCAGTCTATTTACAATGAGCAGTTCTTC.

This clone was counted a few times. CDR3 in DNA: TGTGCCAGCAGTTTTGTTAAGGGGGCTGGGGCTTTCTTT. Its protein product is CASSFVKGAGAFF. The chain has TRBV12-3 or TRBV12-4 and TRBJ1-1; the match to TRBD1 covers 7 bases. J gave up 11 bases and V 3 bases, and 9 bases lay outside the gene matches. The CDR3 is 13 amino acids.

The chain links TRBV5-5 to TRBJ2-3, with TRBD2 matching 12 bases. Unmatched junction bases numbered 3, after V lost 0 bases and J lost 4 bases. This CDR3 is 16 amino acids long. The V gene's germline CDR1 is SGHKS and CDR2 YYEKEE (reference sequence). CDR3 DNA sequence: TGTGCCAGCAGCTTGGCTAGCGGGGGGGCTGCAGATACGCAGTATTTT. It yields the protein CASSLASGGAADTQYF.